The 17 T cell receptor beta chains below all came from one sample that was sequenced in a study of blood T cell repertoires in COVID-19. Only in-frame clones appear in the TCRdb table, and some are missing; sequencing was by immunoSEQ multiplex PCR. The table shows 470,000 or so clones, with approximately 85% occurring only once. The sample comprised peripheral blood. These receptors originate from a human donor in a cohort sampled during active COVID-19.

V gene TRBV2 combines with J gene TRBJ1-1; no clear D gene. Trimming stripped 7 bases from V and 2 bases from J, with 11 bases between. Germline lookup yields CDR1 SNHLY and CDR2 FYNNEI. CDR3 size: 13 residues. The CDR3 bases are TGTGCCAGCAACCCGGGAATCAACACTGAAGCTTTCTTT. Encoded protein: CASNPGINTEAFF.

This clone was counted once. The CDR3 DNA follows: TGTGCCAGCAGCCATCGACAGTCCTACGAGCAGTACTTC. Amino acid sequence: CASSHRQSYEQYF. The V call is TRBV4-2, the J call TRBJ2-7; weak D call: TRBD1 (5 bases). Germline V gives CDR1 LGHNA, CDR2 YNFKEQ. Trimming took 3 bases from V and 1 from J, leaving 7 bases between them. The CDR3 runs 13 residues.

The chain carries TRBV5-1 and TRBJ2-3, with D possibly matching TRBD2 (6 bases). The germline V and J ends were trimmed by 0 bases and 0 bases, with 11 bases remaining between them. The CDR3 consists of 16 residues. CDR1 and CDR2 (germline): SGHRS, YFSETQ. This chain's CDR3 is CASSLGPSASTDTQYF. As DNA, the CDR3 is TGCGCCAGCAGCTTGGGCCCTAGCGCTAGCACAGATACGCAGTATTTT. The variable domain in full, with the rest retrieved from reference TRBV5-1 and TRBJ2-3, is KAGVTQTPRYLIKTRGQQVTLSCSPISGHRSVSWYQQTPGQGLQFLFEYFSETQRNKGNFPGRFSGRQFSNSRSEMNVSTLELGDSALYLCASSLGPSASTDTQYFGPGTRLTVL.

The chain uses TRBV7-3 and TRBJ1-2; D not resolved. The CDR3 is 15 amino acids. Trimming cost V 0 bases and J 7 bases, with 15 bases left between them. CDR1 and CDR2 (germline): SGHTA, FQGTGA. As DNA, the CDR3 is TGTGCCAGCAGCTTAACTCCCGCCCCGTCGGGTGGCTACACCTTC. Encoded protein: CASSLTPAPSGGYTF.

The gene calls are TRBV5-6 and TRBJ2-5; weak D call: TRBD2 (5 bases). The CDR3 length is 15 residues. Germline loops: CDR1 SGHDT, CDR2 YYEEEE. V lost 3 bases, J lost 4 bases, and 16 bases lay in between. For the CDR3, the DNA is TGTGCCAGCAGCTACGCTCTTGGAGGCGGAGAGACCCAGTACTTC. Protein: CASSYALGGGETQYF. Looking up the rest from reference TRBV5-6 and TRBJ2-5 gives the full variable domain: DAGVTQSPTHLIKTRGQQVTLRCSPKSGHDTVSWYQQALGQGPQFIFQYYEEEERQRGNFPDRFSGHQFPNYSSELNVNALLLGDSALYLCASSYALGGGETQYFGPGTRLLVL.

This chain uses TRBV7-3 with TRBJ1-6; D unclear. The germline V gene has CDR1 SGHTA and CDR2 FQGTGA. Trimming took off 2 bases at V and 14 bases at J, with 13 bases between the two ends. This CDR3 is built from 13 residues. The CDR3 DNA reads TGTGCCAGCAGCTTAGACTCCGCCTCGTCCCTCCACTTT. Encoded protein: CASSLDSASSLHF.

V gene TRBV4-3 combines with J gene TRBJ1-6, with TRBD1 matching over 8 bases. The V segment lost 4 bases and the J segment 7 bases; nucleotides outside the gene matches: 6. Germline CDR1 is LGHNA and CDR2 is YSLEER. The CDR3 consists of 15 residues. The CDR3 region is CASSPGTGYNSPLHF. The CDR3 coding sequence is TGCGCCAGCAGCCCCGGGACAGGCTACAATTCACCCCTCCACTTT.

This chain connects TRBV2 to TRBJ2-7; weak D call: TRBD2 (6 bases). This CDR3 contains 12 residues. V gave up 5 bases and J gave up 7 bases, with 12 bases separating them. Germline loops: CDR1 SNHLY, CDR2 FYNNEI. This CDR3 reads CASSRLAREQYF. The CDR3 bases are TGTGCCAGCAGTAGGCTAGCGAGAGAGCAGTACTTC.

As for this clone: A read error may produce the germline difference seen at one junction end. This sequence joins TRBV6-5 and TRBJ2-7; D is possibly TRBD1 (6 bases). Germline V gene data show CDR1 as MNHEY and CDR2 as SVGAGI. The CDR3 has 12 amino acids. CDR3 protein: CASSYSGEDRLF. The DNA of the CDR3 is TGTGCCAGCAGTTACTCCGGAGAGGACAGACTCTTC.

The DNA of the CDR3 is TGTGCCAGCTCAAGGGAGACCAATCAGCCCCAGCATTTT. It specifies CASSRETNQPQHF. The chain joins TRBV6-5 to TRBJ1-5; D call uncertain. V lost 8 bases and J 3 bases, leaving 11 bases between the germline ends. Germline CDR1 is MNHEY and CDR2 is SVGAGI. The CDR3 runs 13 residues.

This clone was detected once. The chain joins TRBV28 to TRBJ1-2, with D perhaps matching TRBD1 (6 bases). V dropped 1 base and J dropped 8 bases, with 14 bases sitting between them. Germline V gene sequence: CDR1 MDHEN, CDR2 SYDVKM. This CDR3 region has 14 residues. The CDR3 region has the DNA TGTGCCAGCAGTTTATCCTACAGGGTTACGGGCTACACCTTC. Translation: CASSLSYRVTGYTF.

The CDR3 reads CASSPLAGEVDTQYF. The CDR3 bases are TGTGCCAGCTCACCCCTAGCGGGAGAGGTGGATACGCAGTATTTT. This chain uses TRBV18 with TRBJ2-3; 10 bases line up with TRBD2. The germline V gene has CDR1 KGHSH and CDR2 LQKENI. This CDR3 comprises 15 residues. V trimming: 3 bases; J trimming: 6 bases; junction bases outside the gene matches: 6.

This chain uses TRBV30 with TRBJ2-3; D may be TRBD2 (6 bases). With 2 bases removed from V and 10 bases from J, the gap between germline ends came to 19 bases. Germline CDR1 GTSNPN, CDR2 SVGIG (reference sequence). The CDR3 covers 14 residues. The CDR3 spells CAWSPGFSGRPQYF. CDR3 bases: TGTGCCTGGAGTCCAGGCTTTAGTGGGAGGCCGCAGTATTTT.

The gene calls are TRBV7-9 and TRBJ1-4; 7 bases are a match to TRBD1. The germline gives CDR1 SEHNR, CDR2 FQNEAQ (reference sequence). V trimming: 9 bases; J trimming: 7 bases; junction bases outside the gene matches: 8. The CDR3 has 13 residues. The DNA of the CDR3 is TGTGCCAGTAGGAGACAGGGTGGTGAAAAACTGTTTTTT. Translation gives CASRRQGGEKLFF.

The genes are TRBV27 and TRBJ2-1; 10 positions match TRBD2. This CDR3 comprises 14 residues. The junction had 5 bases not matched to a gene; V was cut back by 5 bases and J by 7 bases. Germline lookup yields CDR1 MNHEY and CDR2 SMNVEV (reference sequence). CDR3 DNA: TGTGCCAGCAGTACTCCGGGACTAGCGAATGAGCAGTTCTTC. This encodes CASSTPGLANEQFF.

The chain couples TRBV7-2 to TRBJ2-7; D gene uncertain. The germline V and J ends were trimmed by 2 bases and 3 bases, with 11 bases remaining between them. The CDR3 is 14 amino acids. Germline V CDR1 and CDR2: SGHTA, FQGNSA. Here the CDR3 reads CASSLNGVDYEQYF. As DNA, the CDR3 is TGTGCCAGCAGCTTAAACGGAGTAGACTACGAGCAGTACTTC. Full variable domain (remainder filled in from reference TRBV7-2 and TRBJ2-7): GAGVSQSPSNKVTEKGKDVELRCDPISGHTALYWYRQSLGQGLEFLIYFQGNSAPDKSGLPSDRFSAERTGGSVSTLTIQRTQQEDSAVYLCASSLNGVDYEQYFGPGTRLTVT.

This chain uses TRBV4-1 with TRBJ2-2, with TRBD2 matching over 13 bases. With V trimmed by 1 base and J by 7 bases, 9 bases remained unmatched. The CDR3 has 18 residues. Germline assignment: CDR1 MGHRA and CDR2 YSYEKL. CDR3 protein: CASSQGFRTSGSGGELFF. The CDR3 DNA reads TGCGCCAGCAGCCAAGGATTCAGGACTAGCGGGAGCGGCGGGGAGCTGTTTTTT.